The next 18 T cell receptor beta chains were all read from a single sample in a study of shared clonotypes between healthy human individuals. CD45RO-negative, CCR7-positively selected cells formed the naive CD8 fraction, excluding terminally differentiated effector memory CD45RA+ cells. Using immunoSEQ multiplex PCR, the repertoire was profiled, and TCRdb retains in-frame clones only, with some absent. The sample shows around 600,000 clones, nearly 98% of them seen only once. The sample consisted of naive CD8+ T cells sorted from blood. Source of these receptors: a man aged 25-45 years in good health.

CDR3 DNA: TGCGCCAGCAGCCAAGATGAAGGGGGCTATAGCAATCAGCCCCAGCATTTT. Its translation: CASSQDEGGYSNQPQHF. This chain connects TRBV4-1 to TRBJ1-5; 7 bases fit TRBD1. Germline CDR1 MGHRA, CDR2 YSYEKL. The V segment lost 0 bases and the J segment 0 bases; nucleotides outside the gene matches: 5. The CDR3 extends over 17 amino acids.

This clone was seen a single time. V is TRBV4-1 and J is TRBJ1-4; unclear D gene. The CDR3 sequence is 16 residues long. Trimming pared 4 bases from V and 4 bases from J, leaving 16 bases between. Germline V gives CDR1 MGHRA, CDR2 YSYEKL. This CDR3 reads CASSPDRILLNEKLFF. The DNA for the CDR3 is TGCGCCAGCAGCCCGGACCGAATACTCCTTAATGAAAAACTGTTTTTT.

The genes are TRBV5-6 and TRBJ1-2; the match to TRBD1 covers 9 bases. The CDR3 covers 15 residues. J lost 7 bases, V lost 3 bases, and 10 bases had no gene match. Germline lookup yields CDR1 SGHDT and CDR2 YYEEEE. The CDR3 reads CASSYQLQGARGYTF. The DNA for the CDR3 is TGTGCCAGCAGCTACCAATTACAGGGGGCGCGTGGCTACACCTTC.

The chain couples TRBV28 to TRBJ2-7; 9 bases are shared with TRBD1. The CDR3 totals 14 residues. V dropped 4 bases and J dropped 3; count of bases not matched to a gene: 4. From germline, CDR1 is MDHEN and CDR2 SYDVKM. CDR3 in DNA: TGTGCCAGCAGTTACGGGACAGGGAACTACGAGCAGTACTTC. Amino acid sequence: CASSYGTGNYEQYF.

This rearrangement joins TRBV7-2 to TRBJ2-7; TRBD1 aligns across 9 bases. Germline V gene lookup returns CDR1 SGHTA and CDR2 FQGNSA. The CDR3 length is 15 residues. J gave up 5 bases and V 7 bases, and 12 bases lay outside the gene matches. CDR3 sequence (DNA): TGTGCCAGCACCCTGGGACAGGGCCTGTTTGACGAGCAGTACTTC. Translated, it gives CASTLGQGLFDEQYF.

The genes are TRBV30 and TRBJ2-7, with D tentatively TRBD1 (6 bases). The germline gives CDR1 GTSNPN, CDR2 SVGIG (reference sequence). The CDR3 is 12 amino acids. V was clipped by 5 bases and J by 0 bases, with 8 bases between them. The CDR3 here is CAWEDSSYEQYF. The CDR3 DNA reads TGTGCCTGGGAGGACAGCTCCTACGAGCAGTACTTC.

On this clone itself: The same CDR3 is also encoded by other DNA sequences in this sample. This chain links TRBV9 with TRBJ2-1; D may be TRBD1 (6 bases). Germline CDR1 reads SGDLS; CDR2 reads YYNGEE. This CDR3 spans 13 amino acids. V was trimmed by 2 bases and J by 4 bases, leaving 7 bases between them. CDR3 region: CASSVDSYNEQFF. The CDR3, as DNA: TGTGCCAGCAGCGTGGACAGTTACAATGAGCAGTTCTTC.

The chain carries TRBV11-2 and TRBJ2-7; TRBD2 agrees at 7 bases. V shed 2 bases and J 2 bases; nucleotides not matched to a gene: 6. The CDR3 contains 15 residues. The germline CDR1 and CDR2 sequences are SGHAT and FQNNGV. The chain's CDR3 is CASSLRGSPPYEQYF. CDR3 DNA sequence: TGTGCCAGCAGCTTACGCGGGAGTCCCCCCTACGAGCAGTACTTC.

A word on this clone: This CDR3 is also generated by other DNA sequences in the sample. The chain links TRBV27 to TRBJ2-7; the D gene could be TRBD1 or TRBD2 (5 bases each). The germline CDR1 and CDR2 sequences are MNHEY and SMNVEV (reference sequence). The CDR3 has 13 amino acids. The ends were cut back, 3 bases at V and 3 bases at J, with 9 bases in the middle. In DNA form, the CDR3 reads TGTGCCAGCAGTTTTGGGACCGACTACGAGCAGTACTTC. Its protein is CASSFGTDYEQYF.

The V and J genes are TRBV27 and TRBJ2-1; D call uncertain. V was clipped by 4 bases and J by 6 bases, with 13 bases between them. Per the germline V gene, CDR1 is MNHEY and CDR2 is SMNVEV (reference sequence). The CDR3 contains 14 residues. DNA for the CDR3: TGTGCCAGCAGTTCCCTAGGAAGTCTCAATGAGCAGTTCTTC. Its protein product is CASSSLGSLNEQFF.

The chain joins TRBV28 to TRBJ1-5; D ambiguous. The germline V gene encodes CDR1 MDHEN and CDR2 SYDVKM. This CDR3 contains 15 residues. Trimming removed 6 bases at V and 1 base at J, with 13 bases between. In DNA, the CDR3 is TGTGCCAGCAGCCCCGGACGTAGGAGCAATCAGCCCCAGCATTTT. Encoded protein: CASSPGRRSNQPQHF.

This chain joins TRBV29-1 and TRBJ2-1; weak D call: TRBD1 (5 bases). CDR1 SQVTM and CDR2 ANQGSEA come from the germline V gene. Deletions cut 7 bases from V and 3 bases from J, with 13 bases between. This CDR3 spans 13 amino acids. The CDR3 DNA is TGCAGCGCCGGACAAGTCAACTACAATGAGCAGTTCTTC. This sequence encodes CSAGQVNYNEQFF.

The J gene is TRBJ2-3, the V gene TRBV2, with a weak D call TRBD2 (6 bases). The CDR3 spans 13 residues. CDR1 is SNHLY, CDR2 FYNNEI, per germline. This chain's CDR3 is CASGTSLTDTQYF. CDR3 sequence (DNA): TGTGCTTCCGGCACTAGCCTCACAGATACGCAGTATTTT. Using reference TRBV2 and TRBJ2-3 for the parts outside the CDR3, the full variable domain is EPEVTQTPSHQVTQMGQEVILRCVPISNHLYFYWYRQILGQKVEFLVSFYNNEISEKSEIFDDQFSVERPDGSNFTLKIRSTKLEDSAMYFCASGTSLTDTQYFGPGTRLTVL.

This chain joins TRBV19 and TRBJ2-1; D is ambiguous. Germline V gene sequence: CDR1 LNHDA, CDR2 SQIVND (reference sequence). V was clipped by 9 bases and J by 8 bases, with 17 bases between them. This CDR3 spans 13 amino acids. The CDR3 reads CASQSSPFDEQFF. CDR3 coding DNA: TGTGCCAGCCAGTCGAGTCCCTTCGATGAGCAGTTCTTC.

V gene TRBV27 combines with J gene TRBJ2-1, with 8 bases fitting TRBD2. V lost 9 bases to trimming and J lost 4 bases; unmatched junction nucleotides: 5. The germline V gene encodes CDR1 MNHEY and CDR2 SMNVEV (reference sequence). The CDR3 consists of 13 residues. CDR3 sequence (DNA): TGTGCCAGTAACCAGCGGGAGTACAATGAGCAGTTCTTC. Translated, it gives CASNQREYNEQFF.

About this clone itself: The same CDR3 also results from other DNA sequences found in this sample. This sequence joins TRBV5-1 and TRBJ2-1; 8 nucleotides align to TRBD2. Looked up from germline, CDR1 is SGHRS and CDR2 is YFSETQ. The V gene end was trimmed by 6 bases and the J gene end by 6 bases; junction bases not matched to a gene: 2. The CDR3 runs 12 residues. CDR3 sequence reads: CASTGTSNEQFF. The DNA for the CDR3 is TGCGCCAGCACCGGGACTAGCAATGAGCAGTTCTTC.

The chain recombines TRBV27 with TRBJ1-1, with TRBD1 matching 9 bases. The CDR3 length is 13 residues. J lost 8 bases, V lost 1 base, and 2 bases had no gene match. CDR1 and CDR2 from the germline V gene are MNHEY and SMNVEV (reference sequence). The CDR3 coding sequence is TGTGCCAGCAGTTTATTGGGGACAGGGGAAGCTTTCTTT. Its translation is CASSLLGTGEAFF.

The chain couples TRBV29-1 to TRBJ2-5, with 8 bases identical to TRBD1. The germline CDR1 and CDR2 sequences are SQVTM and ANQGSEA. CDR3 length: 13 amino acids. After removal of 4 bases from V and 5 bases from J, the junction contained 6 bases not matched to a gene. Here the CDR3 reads CSVAGGGWETQYF. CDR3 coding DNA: TGCAGCGTTGCAGGGGGCGGGTGGGAGACCCAGTACTTC.